One TCR beta chain is described in this entry. What it recognizes is unknown. The data were taken from a study of T cells in tuberculosis. In the study overall: Sequenced TCRs come from CD1B-GMM tetramer-binding T cells. A South African cohort included IGRA-negative adolescents, latently infected IGRA-positive adolescents and adults with active tuberculosis. Overall study results and limits: Active tuberculosis patients had shorter CDR3-alpha; the beta difference was nonsignificant.

On average approximately 90,000 T cells per donor were immunosequenced. This CDR3 has 11 amino acids. V was shortened by 5 bases and J by 10 bases, with 12 bases between the two germline ends. Germline CDR1 is DFQATT and CDR2 is SNEGSKA (reference sequence). The repertoire was sequenced with immunoSEQ multiplex PCR; TCRdb's copy has only in-frame clones and lacks some. The table shows some 41,000 clones, with around 94% occurring only once. The receptor was derived from a donor between 10 and 35 years old with latent tuberculosis or without tuberculosis infection. Some clones in this sample may be carry-over from other donors' samples. The sequenced sample was PBMCs. The chain has TRBV20-1 and TRBJ2-1; no firm D call. CDR3 amino acids: CSARPGDEQFF. Here the CDR3 DNA reads TGCAGTGCTCGTCCGGGTGACGAGCAGTTCTTC.